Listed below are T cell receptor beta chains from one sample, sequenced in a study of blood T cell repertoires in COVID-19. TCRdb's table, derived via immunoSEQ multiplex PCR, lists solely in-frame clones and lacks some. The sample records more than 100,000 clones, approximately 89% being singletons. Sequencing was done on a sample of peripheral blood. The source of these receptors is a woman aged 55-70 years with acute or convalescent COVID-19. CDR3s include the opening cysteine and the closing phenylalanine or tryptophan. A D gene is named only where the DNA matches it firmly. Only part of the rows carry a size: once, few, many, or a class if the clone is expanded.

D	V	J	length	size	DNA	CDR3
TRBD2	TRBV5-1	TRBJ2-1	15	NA	TGCGCCAGCAGCTTGGCCGCGGGAGGGGCCAATGAGCAGTTCTTC	CASSLAAGGANEQFF
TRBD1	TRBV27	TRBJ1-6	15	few	TGTGCCAGCAGTTCACAGGGGTTCCTCAATTCACCCCTCCACTTT	CASSSQGFLNSPLHF
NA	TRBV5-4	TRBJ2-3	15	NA	TGTGCCAGCAGCTTGGAACAGGGGAGGACAGATACGCAGTATTTT	CASSLEQGRTDTQYF
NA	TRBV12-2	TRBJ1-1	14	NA	TGTGCAAGCCGGAGGGGGGGGAAGAACACTGAAGCTTTCTTT	CASRRGGKNTEAFF
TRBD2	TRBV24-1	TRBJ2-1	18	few	TGTGCCACCAGTGACCGTCAGATGACTAGCGGGAGAATCAATGAGCAGTTCTTC	CATSDRQMTSGRINEQFF
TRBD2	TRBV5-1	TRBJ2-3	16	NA	TGCGCCAGCAGCTTTGGCCTACGGGACTACACAGATACGCAGTATTTT	CASSFGLRDYTDTQYF
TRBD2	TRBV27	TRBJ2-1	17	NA	TGTGCCAGCAGTTTAAGAGCGGTTTTAGCGGGAGACAATGAGCAGTTCTTC	CASSLRAVLAGDNEQFF
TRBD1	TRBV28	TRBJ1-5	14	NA	TGTGCCAGCATTTCCGGGACAGATAATCAGCCCCAGCATTTT	CASISGTDNQPQHF
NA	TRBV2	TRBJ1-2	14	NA	TGTGCCAGCAGTGAGGAGACAGCTAACTATGGCTACACCTTC	CASSEETANYGYTF
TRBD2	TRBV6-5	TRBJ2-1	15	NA	TGTGCCAGCAGGGACACTAGCGGCCGGCGGAATGAGCAGTTCTTC	CASRDTSGRRNEQFF
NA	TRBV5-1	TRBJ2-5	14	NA	TGCGCCAGCAGCTTCCAGGGGGGCCTTGACACCCAGTACTTC	CASSFQGGLDTQYF
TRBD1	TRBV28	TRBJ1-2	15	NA	TGTGCCAGCAGAAGCGGGACAGGGGGAAGGTATGGCTACACCTTC	CASRSGTGGRYGYTF
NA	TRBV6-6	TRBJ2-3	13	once	TGTGCCAGCAACCCGCGGGGCACAGATACGCAGTATTTT	CASNPRGTDTQYF
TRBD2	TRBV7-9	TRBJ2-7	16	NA	TGTGCCAGCAGCTTCGGCCGGGGGGGGCTGGCCTACGAGCAGTACTTC	CASSFGRGGLAYEQYF
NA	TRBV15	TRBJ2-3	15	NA	TGTGCCACCAGCAGAGACTTGGGGCCCGCAGGTACGCAGTATTTT	CATSRDLGPAGTQYF
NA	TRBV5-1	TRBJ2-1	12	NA	TGCGCCAGCAGCTTCCTTCACAATGAGCAGTTCTTC	CASSFLHNEQFF
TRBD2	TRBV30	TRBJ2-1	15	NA	TGTGCCTGGAGTGTACAACTAGCGGGAAACAATGAGCAGTTCTTC	CAWSVQLAGNNEQFF
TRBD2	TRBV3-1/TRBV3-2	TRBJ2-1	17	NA	TGTGCCAGCAGCCAAGGGACTAGCCGACTTTCCTACAATGAGCAGTTCTTC	CASSQGTSRLSYNEQFF
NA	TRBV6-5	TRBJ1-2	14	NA	TGTGCCAGCAGTTACTCAGGACAGAACTATGGCTACACCTTC	CASSYSGQNYGYTF
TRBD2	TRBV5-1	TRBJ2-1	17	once	TGCGCCAGCAGCTCGGGCTTCGGACTAGCGGGCTACAATGAGCAGTTCTTC	CASSSGFGLAGYNEQFF
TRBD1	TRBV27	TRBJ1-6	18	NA	TGTGCCAGCAGTTTTGACAGGGGACACAGCTCCTATAATTCACCCCTCCACTTT	CASSFDRGHSSYNSPLHF
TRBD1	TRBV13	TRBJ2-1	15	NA	TGTGCCAGCAGCCCGGGACAGGGGGTCCGGGGTGAGCAGTTCTTC	CASSPGQGVRGEQFF
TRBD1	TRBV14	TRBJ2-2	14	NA	TGTGCCAGCAGCCAAGCCAGGGGGCGCGGGGAGCTGTTTTTT	CASSQARGRGELFF
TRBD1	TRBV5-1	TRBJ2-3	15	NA	TGCGCCAGCAGCACCGACAGGGGTAACACAGATACGCAGTATTTT	CASSTDRGNTDTQYF
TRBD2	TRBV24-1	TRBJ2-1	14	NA	TGTGCCACCAGTAAGGGGACTAGCGGGAATGAGCAGTTCTTC	CATSKGTSGNEQFF
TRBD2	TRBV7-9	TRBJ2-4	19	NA	TGTGCCAGCAGCTTAGAGAGGACTAGCGGGAGGGCCGGCAAAAACATTCAGTACTTC	CASSLERTSGRAGKNIQYF
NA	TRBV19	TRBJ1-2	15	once	TGTGCCAGTACCCAGTCACAGTTAGCTAACTATGGCTACACCTTC	CASTQSQLANYGYTF
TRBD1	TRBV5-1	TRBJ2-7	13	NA	TGCGCCAGCACCCGGACAGGGGGGTACGAGCAGTACTTC	CASTRTGGYEQYF
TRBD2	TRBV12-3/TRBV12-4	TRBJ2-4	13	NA	TGTGCCAGCGGGAGGGGAGGAAGCAGCATTCAGTACTTC	CASGRGGSSIQYF
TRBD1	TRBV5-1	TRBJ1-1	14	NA	TGCGCCAGCAGCGGGACAGGGGGCGGCACTGAAGCTTTCTTT	CASSGTGGGTEAFF
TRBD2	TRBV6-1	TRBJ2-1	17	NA	TGTGCCAGCAGTGGACTAGCGGGGGACCTCCGAGAGAATGAGCAGTTCTTC	CASSGLAGDLRENEQFF
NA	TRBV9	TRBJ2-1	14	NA	TGTGCCAGCAGCGTTTCAAATTCCTACAATGAGCAGTTCTTC	CASSVSNSYNEQFF
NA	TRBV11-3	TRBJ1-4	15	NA	TGTGCCAGCAGCTTGGAACCCGGACGGGAGGAAAAACTGTTTTTT	CASSLEPGREEKLFF
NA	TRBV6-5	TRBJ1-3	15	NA	TGTGCCAGCGCGGACAGTTTATACGGAAAGAACACCATATATTTT	CASADSLYGKNTIYF
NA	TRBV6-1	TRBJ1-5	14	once	TGTGCCAGCAGTGAAGGGCTCCGAAATCAGCCCCAGCATTTT	CASSEGLRNQPQHF
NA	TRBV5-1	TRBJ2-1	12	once	TGCGCCAGCAGCTTGGCGTACGGTGAGCAGTTCTTC	CASSLAYGEQFF
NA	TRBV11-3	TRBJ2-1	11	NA	TGTGCCAGCAGCCTCCCAGGTGAGCAGTTCTTC	CASSLPGEQFF
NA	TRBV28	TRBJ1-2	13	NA	TGTGCCAGCAGTTTATTGGCACCCCCTGGCTACACCTTC	CASSLLAPPGYTF
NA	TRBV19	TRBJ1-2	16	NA	TGTGCCAGTAGTATAAACTGGCAGGGCCTCAACTATGGCTACACCTTC	CASSINWQGLNYGYTF
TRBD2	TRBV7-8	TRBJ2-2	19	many	TGTGCCAGCAGCTTAGTAAGGAGGGCCAGCGGGGCGAACACCGGGGAGCTGTTTTTT	CASSLVRRASGANTGELFF
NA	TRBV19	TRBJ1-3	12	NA	TGTGCCAGTATGAACCCGGGGATCACCATATATTTT	CASMNPGITIYF
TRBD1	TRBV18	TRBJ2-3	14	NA	TGTGCCAGCTCCAGGACAGGGGCCACAGATACGCAGTATTTT	CASSRTGATDTQYF
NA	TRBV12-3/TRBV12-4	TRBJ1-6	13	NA	TGTGCCAGCAATGGGGGGACCGATTCACCCCTCCACTTT	CASNGGTDSPLHF
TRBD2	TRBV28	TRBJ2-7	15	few	TGTGCCAGCAGTTTTGGAGGTCGGGGGGTTTACGAGCAGTACTTC	CASSFGGRGVYEQYF
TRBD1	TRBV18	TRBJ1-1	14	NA	TGTGCCAGCTCGCGTAAACAGGGGGACACTGAAGCTTTCTTT	CASSRKQGDTEAFF
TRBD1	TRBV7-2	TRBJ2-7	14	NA	TGTGCCAGCAGCTGGGGACAGGGCCTTTACGAGCAGTACTTC	CASSWGQGLYEQYF
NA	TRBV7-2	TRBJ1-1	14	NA	TGTGCCAGTTATGTGGGGGGTATGAACACTGAAGCTTTCTTT	CASYVGGMNTEAFF
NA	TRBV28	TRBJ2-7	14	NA	TGTGCCAGCAGTTTGACAGGACCCCCCTACGAGCAGTACTTC	CASSLTGPPYEQYF
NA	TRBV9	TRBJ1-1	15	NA	TGTGCCAGCAGCGTAGACCCGACACCGAACACTGAAGCTTTCTTT	CASSVDPTPNTEAFF
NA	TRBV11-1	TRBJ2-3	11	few	TGTGCCAGCAGCTTTATAGATACGCAGTATTTT	CASSFIDTQYF
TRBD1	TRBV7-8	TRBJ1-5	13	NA	TGTGCCAGCAGCATATACAGGGGCCAGCCCCAGCATTTT	CASSIYRGQPQHF
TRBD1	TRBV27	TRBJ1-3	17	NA	TGTGCCAGCAGTTCCGTCGCTGGACAGGTGATTGGAAACACCATATATTTT	CASSSVAGQVIGNTIYF
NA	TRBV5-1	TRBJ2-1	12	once	TGCGCCAGCAGCCAGCGCGGGGCCGAGCAGTTCTTC	CASSQRGAEQFF